The sequence of this TCR beta chain was determined in a study of T cells after yellow fever vaccination. General study results and limits: One caveat is that FACS-sorted repertoires could contain abundant clonotypes contaminating from the bulk population. When the response was secondary, it was weaker but reached its peak faster, day 5 versus 15.

Germline loops: CDR1 MNHEY, CDR2 SMNVEV (reference sequence). Germline trimming cut 0 bases from V and 3 bases from J; bases unmatched to any gene: 7. The CDR3 covers 17 residues. This clonotype appeared a few times. Its specificity is unknown. From the 5' RACE reads, TCRdb called clonotypes with MiXCR, one entry per CDR3 protein. Among fewer than 450,000 distinct CDR3 sequences listed, about 4% were seen once. The sample was PBMCs, taken 5 days after the yellow fever booster vaccination. This TCR derives from a young man who received the YFV17D yellow fever vaccine. This chain connects TRBV27 to TRBJ1-4; 7 positions match TRBD1. The CDR3 nucleotides read TGTGCCAGCAGTTTATCTTTGGGGACAGCCTCTAATGAAAAACTGTTTTTT. Protein: CASSLSLGTASNEKLFF.